The source of this T cell receptor (beta chain) is a study of T-cell reconstitution after alpha-beta-depleted transplantation in children. This clonotype has ten or more counts. Its antigen is undetermined. Findings of the study overall: Reportedly, alpha-beta T cells present about two months post-transplant originated from several hundred expanded clones of graft origin.

TCRbeta library preparation incorporated unique molecular identifiers. MiXCR, applied by TCRdb to the PCR reads, yields one record per CDR3 protein. The sample includes approximately 490,000 distinct CDR3 sequences, about 11% seen only once; the top ten take about 2.1%. The sequencing here drew on PBMCs, taken before TCRalphabeta/CD19-depleted stem cell transplant. This clonotype was obtained from a child aged 2 to 10 with inherited bone marrow failure, due to receive a stem cell transplant.

This CDR3 is CASSPLTSGRAGAQYF. As DNA, the CDR3 is TGTGCCAGCAGCCCCCTGACTAGCGGGAGGGCCGGGGCGCAGTATTTT. The chain carries TRBV7-2 and TRBJ2-3; TRBD2 matches 14 bases. CDR1 SGHTA and CDR2 FQGNSA come from the germline V gene. The J segment lost 10 bases and the V segment lost 5 bases, leaving 11 bases of the junction unmatched. The CDR3 has 16 residues.